Listed here are 25 T cell receptor beta chains from one sample, sequenced in a study of T cells in Graves' hyperthyroidism and ophthalmopathy. The CDR3 regions of TCR beta were amplified from RNA transcripts. The primer set for the first-round RT-PCR of the TCR CDR3 was HTBI. Each CDR3 protein is one row after TCRdb ran MiXCR on the multiplex PCR reads. The sample records 200,000 to 250,000 distinct CDR3 sequences, approximately 16% being singletons. The specimen was blood. The source is a woman between 18 and 30 years old with Graves' ophthalmopathy.

The CDR3 sequence is CASSSGTSGVMGYEQYF. CDR3 nucleotide sequence: TGTGCCAGCAGTTCCGGGACTAGCGGGGTTATGGGTTACGAGCAGTACTTC. The chain is built from TRBV12-3 or TRBV12-4 and TRBJ2-7; 13 nucleotides agree with TRBD2. J gave up 4 bases and V 4 bases, and 10 bases lay outside the gene matches. This CDR3 has 17 amino acids.

This clonotype has ten or more counts. This chain links TRBV27 with TRBJ2-1; the match to TRBD2 covers 8 bases. J gave up 1 base and V 5 bases, and 7 bases lay outside the gene matches. CDR3 length equals 16 residues. Looked up from germline, CDR1 is MNHEY and CDR2 is SMNVEV (reference sequence). DNA of the CDR3: TGTGCCAGCAGTCCCTATAGCGGGATATCCTACAATGAGCAGTTCTTC. It specifies CASSPYSGISYNEQFF.

This clonotype has a count of ten or more. V and J are TRBV7-2 and TRBJ2-3; tentative D call: TRBD2 (5 bases). The germline V gene encodes CDR1 SGHTA and CDR2 FQGNSA. The V and J ends lost 5 bases and 4 bases respectively, with 19 bases between them. The CDR3 covers 16 residues. The CDR3 loop reads CASSTLRGYGADTQYF. The CDR3 DNA reads TGTGCCAGCAGCACCCTTCGAGGGTATGGCGCAGATACGCAGTATTTT.

This clonotype was counted at least ten times. The rearrangement joins TRBV2 to TRBJ2-7, with D possibly being TRBD2 (5 bases). CDR3 length: 15 amino acids. Trimming cost V 4 bases and J 5 bases, with 18 bases left between them. Germline V lookup: CDR1 SNHLY, CDR2 FYNNEI. CDR3 in amino acids: CASSVNSPEVDEQYF. In nucleotides, the CDR3 is TGTGCCAGCAGTGTCAACTCCCCGGAGGTCGACGAGCAGTACTTC.

This clonotype was counted ten times or more. The rearrangement uses TRBV3-1 and TRBJ2-5; 7 nucleotides align to TRBD1. Germline lookup yields CDR1 LGHDT and CDR2 YNNKEL (reference sequence). With 6 bases clipped from V and 4 bases from J, the junction kept 8 bases outside the gene matches. The CDR3 runs to 14 residues. CDR3 sequence reads: CASSPTGNGETQYF. The CDR3 DNA is TGTGCCAGCAGTCCGACAGGGAATGGAGAGACCCAGTACTTC.

This clonotype has a count of ten or more. The chain carries TRBV6-2 or TRBV6-3 and TRBJ2-3; D unclear. The CDR3 sequence is 15 residues long. The germline gives CDR1 MNHEY, CDR2 SVGEGT. The V end lost 0 bases, the J end lost 0 bases, and 7 bases lay between the germline ends. CDR3 amino acids: CASSYSGGSTDTQYF. The CDR3 DNA follows: TGTGCCAGCAGTTACTCTGGCGGAAGCACAGATACGCAGTATTTT.

This clonotype was seen many times. The chain recombines TRBV3-1 with TRBJ2-7; TRBD2 aligns across 8 bases. J gave up 3 bases and V 1 base, and 2 bases lay outside the gene matches. The CDR3 sequence is 14 residues long. The germline gives CDR1 LGHDT, CDR2 YNNKEL (reference sequence). This chain's CDR3 is CASSQGLAGYEQYF. The CDR3 DNA is TGTGCCAGCAGCCAAGGGCTAGCGGGCTACGAGCAGTACTTC.

This clonotype has ten or more counts. V is TRBV11-2 and J is TRBJ1-5, with D perhaps matching TRBD1 (5 bases). V lost 5 bases and J 0 bases, leaving 8 bases between the germline ends. Germline assignment: CDR1 SGHAT and CDR2 FQNNGV. There are 14 residues in the CDR3. The CDR3 DNA follows: TGTGCCAGCAGCCCAGACAGTAGCAATCAGCCCCAGCATTTT. Amino acids: CASSPDSSNQPQHF.

This clonotype was recorded many times. This chain uses TRBV4-1 with TRBJ1-6; a weak D match, TRBD1 (6 bases). V was cut by 3 bases and J by 10 bases, with 22 bases left in between. The CDR3 runs to 17 residues. Looked up from germline, CDR1 is MGHRA and CDR2 is YSYEKL. CDR3 sequence reads: CASSHTATGPRGSPLHF. DNA for the CDR3: TGCGCCAGCAGCCACACAGCGACGGGTCCTAGGGGGTCACCCCTCCACTTT.

The chain joins TRBV2 to TRBJ2-1; 8 positions agree with TRBD1. Germline V lookup: CDR1 SNHLY, CDR2 FYNNEI. The ends lost 7 bases at V and 6 bases at J; junction bases unmatched: 8. The CDR3 has 14 amino acids. The CDR3 protein is CASTRRQGLNEQFF. In DNA form, the CDR3 reads TGTGCCAGCACCCGAAGACAGGGGCTCAATGAGCAGTTCTTC.

This clonotype was picked up many times. The rearrangement joins TRBV7-9 to TRBJ2-1, with 9 bases lining up with TRBD2. Germline CDR1 SEHNR, CDR2 FQNEAQ (reference sequence). V was pared by 0 bases and J by 12 bases, with 6 bases of the junction left unmatched. The CDR3 has 14 amino acids. The DNA of the CDR3 is TGTGCCAGCAGCTTAGCGCTCGCGGGGGGGCCGCAGTTCTTC. As protein: CASSLALAGGPQFF.

V gene TRBV29-1 combines with J gene TRBJ2-5, with 16 bases aligning to TRBD2. Germline-derived CDR1 and CDR2 are SQVTM and ANQGSEA. The CDR3 sequence is 18 residues long. The V and J ends lost 6 bases and 5 bases, in that order; junction bases with no gene match: 15. CDR3 residues: CSVCLIGTSGRAAETQYF. The CDR3 DNA sequence: TGCAGCGTCTGTTTGATCGGGACTAGCGGGAGGGCCGCCGAGACCCAGTACTTC.

This clonotype was observed many times. This chain connects TRBV7-3 to TRBJ1-1; 10 bases are a match to TRBD1. The germline V gene has CDR1 SGHTA and CDR2 FQGTGA. The CDR3 covers 14 residues. J was trimmed by 5 bases and V by 5 bases; bases with no gene match: 5. The CDR3 loop is CASSPGTGETEAFF. CDR3 nucleotide sequence: TGTGCCAGCAGCCCCGGGACAGGGGAAACTGAAGCTTTCTTT.

This clonotype was picked up many times. V is TRBV3-1 and J is TRBJ2-7, with 9 bases that match TRBD1. The ends lost 0 bases at V and 3 bases at J; junction bases unmatched: 3. Germline CDR1 and CDR2: LGHDT and YNNKEL (reference sequence). This CDR3 has 15 residues. The CDR3 sequence: CASSQEGTGYYEQYF. Here the CDR3 DNA reads TGTGCCAGCAGCCAAGAAGGGACAGGGTACTACGAGCAGTACTTC.

This clonotype was counted between two and nine times. The genes are TRBV3-1 and TRBJ1-2; 7 bases agree with TRBD1. Unmatched junction bases numbered 7, after V lost 1 base and J lost 5 bases. Germline V lookup: CDR1 LGHDT, CDR2 YNNKEL (reference sequence). This CDR3 comprises 15 residues. CDR3 amino acids: CASSQVKGGWYGYTF. CDR3 DNA: TGTGCCAGCAGCCAAGTGAAAGGGGGCTGGTATGGCTACACCTTC. The full variable domain, its missing parts supplied by reference TRBV3-1 and TRBJ1-2, is DTAVSQTPKYLVTQMGNDKSIKCEQNLGHDTMYWYKQDSKKFLKIMFSYNNKELIINETVPNRFSPKSPDKAHLNLHINSLELGDSAVYFCASSQVKGGWYGYTFGSGTRLTVV.

This rearrangement joins TRBV27 to TRBJ2-5, with TRBD2 matching over 8 bases. Looked up from germline, CDR1 is MNHEY and CDR2 is SMNVEV (reference sequence). The CDR3 consists of 16 residues. Unmatched junction bases numbered 8, after V lost 1 base and J lost 4 bases. The CDR3 region has the DNA TGTGCCAGCAGTTTATTTTCGGGGGGGGGTAGAGAGACCCAGTACTTC. Translating it yields CASSLFSGGGRETQYF.

This clonotype was detected many times. One end of the junction does not line up with germline, which may come from a read error. This sequence joins TRBV28 and TRBJ1-1; the D is unclear. In germline, CDR1 is MDHEN, CDR2 SYDVKM. The CDR3 length is 15 residues. The CDR3 spells CASPSGSPGNAEAFF. The CDR3 DNA reads as TGTGCCAGCCCCTCCGGAAGCCCTGGGAACGCTGAAGCTTTCTTT.

This clonotype was counted at least ten times. The CDR3 loop reads CASSLGKQRWTGELFF. Here the CDR3 DNA reads TGTGCCAGCAGTTTAGGAAAACAGCGTTGGACCGGGGAGCTGTTTTTT. The rearrangement links TRBV27 to TRBJ2-2; D not resolved. The CDR3 has 16 amino acids. Germline-derived CDR1 and CDR2 are MNHEY and SMNVEV (reference sequence). V was pared by 2 bases and J by 5 bases, with 15 bases between.

This chain joins TRBV27 and TRBJ2-7; 12 nucleotides align to TRBD2. J lost 4 bases, V lost 1 base, and 2 bases had no gene match. This CDR3 comprises 15 residues. Germline loops: CDR1 MNHEY, CDR2 SMNVEV (reference sequence). In DNA form, the CDR3 reads TGTGCCAGCAGTTTATATACTAGCGGGAGGTACGAGCAGTACTTC. This translates into CASSLYTSGRYEQYF.

This clonotype was detected many times. The rearrangement uses TRBV13 and TRBJ2-1; 11 bases match TRBD2. From germline, CDR1 is PRHDT and CDR2 FYEKMQ (reference sequence). The junction had 16 bases not matched to a gene; V was cut back by 5 bases and J by 13 bases. CDR3 size: 16 residues. The CDR3 DNA reads as TGTGCCAGCAGCCTTACTAGCGGGAGTTTCAGGAAGGATCAGTTCTTC. Protein sequence: CASSLTSGSFRKDQFF. The variable domain in full, with the rest retrieved from reference TRBV13 and TRBJ2-1, is AAGVIQSPRHLIKEKRETATLKCYPIPRHDTVYWYQQGPGQDPQFLISFYEKMQSDKGSIPDRFSAQQFSDYHSELNMSSLELGDSALYFCASSLTSGSFRKDQFFGPGTRLTVL.

This clonotype was observed at least ten times. The chain uses TRBV6-1 and TRBJ2-7; perhaps TRBD1 as D (8 bases). V lost 6 bases to trimming and J lost 7 bases, with 19 bases between them. The CDR3 covers 14 residues. The V gene's germline CDR1 is MNHNS and CDR2 SASEGT. CDR3 nucleotides: TGTGCCAGCAGGACTACAGGGGGGGGGCTGGAGCAGTACTTC. Protein sequence: CASRTTGGGLEQYF.

This rearrangement joins TRBV29-1 to TRBJ2-7; 10 bases match TRBD2. The CDR3 totals 16 residues. The V segment lost 6 bases and the J segment 2 bases; nucleotides outside the gene matches: 13. Germline values: CDR1 SQVTM, CDR2 ANQGSEA. CDR3 residues: CSVSYPGTSATYEQYF. DNA of the CDR3: TGCAGCGTCTCCTACCCCGGGACTAGCGCTACCTACGAGCAGTACTTC.

This clonotype was counted at least ten times. The rearrangement uses TRBV5-1 and TRBJ2-5; the D gene is possibly TRBD2 (5 bases). CDR1 is SGHRS, CDR2 YFSETQ, per germline. The CDR3 extends over 13 amino acids. Trimming took off 6 bases at V and 1 base at J, with 10 bases between the two ends. The CDR3 nucleotides read TGCGCCAGCAAGGAGCGGACCCAAGAGACCCAGTACTTC. Protein product: CASKERTQETQYF.

This clonotype was observed many times. The chain's CDR3 is CASSLRGRGSYEQYF. The CDR3 DNA is TGTGCCAGCAGCCTTCGGGGCAGGGGATCCTACGAGCAGTACTTC. This rearrangement joins TRBV28 to TRBJ2-7; D possibly corresponds to TRBD1 (6 bases). CDR3 length: 15 amino acids. Trimming stripped 6 bases from V and 1 base from J, with 16 bases between. The germline gives CDR1 MDHEN, CDR2 SYDVKM.

This clonotype was seen ten or more times. Sequence at one end of the junction differs from germline and may be a read error. V gene TRBV7-7 combines with J gene TRBJ2-1, with a weak D call TRBD1 (7 bases). CDR3 length equals 13 residues. Germline V CDR1 and CDR2: SSHAT, FNYEAQ (reference sequence). DNA of the CDR3: TGTGCTAGCAGCGTACTCGCGGGACAGATCCAGTTCTTC. Its protein product is CASSVLAGQIQFF.